This entry lists 20 T cell receptor beta chains sequenced from one sample in a study of blood T cell repertoires in COVID-19. TCRdb's copy holds only in-frame clones and misses some; the assay was immunoSEQ multiplex PCR. In the table there are about 150,000 clones, 82% of which are singletons. Sequences were obtained from peripheral blood. The receptor set was obtained from a woman older than 75 with active or convalescent COVID-19.

This clone showed up just once. The chain recombines TRBV14 with TRBJ1-1; 9 bases are a match to TRBD1. V lost 4 bases, J lost 3 bases, and 15 bases stayed unmatched. There are 18 residues in the CDR3. The V gene's germline CDR1 is SGHDN and CDR2 FVKESK. The CDR3 sequence: CASSRTRDRANFYTEAFF. The DNA for the CDR3 is TGTGCCAGCAGCCGGACAAGGGACAGGGCAAATTTTTACACTGAAGCTTTCTTT.

In the case of this clone: Germline is not matched at one junction end, which may reflect a read error. The gene calls are TRBV9 and TRBJ1-1, with TRBD1 as a possible D gene (5 bases). Germline V CDR1 and CDR2: SGDLS, YYNGEE. This CDR3 is 12 amino acids long. The CDR3 nucleotides are TGCACCCCGGGGGGTTTGGTCACTGAAGCTTTCTTT. This gives the protein CTPGGLVTEAFF.

V is TRBV5-6 and J is TRBJ2-1, with 9 bases matching TRBD1. The V and J ends lost 1 base and 4 bases, in that order; junction bases with no gene match: 6. The CDR3 is 16 residues long. The germline gives CDR1 SGHDT, CDR2 YYEEEE. The CDR3 reads CASSLLGQGVYNEQFF. In DNA, the CDR3 is TGTGCCAGCAGCTTGCTGGGACAGGGTGTATACAATGAGCAGTTCTTC.

The CDR3 DNA follows: TGTGCCAGTAGTGGACAGGGGTCCACCGGGGAGCTGTTTTTT. It encodes CASSGQGSTGELFF. The chain links TRBV19 to TRBJ2-2; 9 bases are shared with TRBD1. The germline V gene encodes CDR1 LNHDA and CDR2 SQIVND (reference sequence). Germline trimming cut 5 bases from V and 4 bases from J; bases unmatched to any gene: 2. The CDR3 has 14 residues.

The J gene is TRBJ2-7, the V gene TRBV6-6; D may be TRBD2 (6 bases). The CDR3 consists of 14 residues. Between the trimmed V and J ends, which lost 5 bases and 5 bases, there was a span of 16 bases. Per germline, CDR1 MNHNY and CDR2 SVGAGI (reference sequence). The chain's CDR3 is CASSHLARGHEQYF. CDR3 sequence (DNA): TGTGCCAGCAGTCACCTAGCGAGAGGGCACGAGCAGTACTTC.

The chain uses TRBV28 and TRBJ2-3, with D tentatively TRBD1 (5 bases). From germline, CDR1 is MDHEN and CDR2 SYDVKM. V shed 5 bases and J shed 4 bases, with 10 bases lying between them. The CDR3 extends over 13 amino acids. The CDR3 loop is CASSLQGPDTQYF. In DNA form, the CDR3 reads TGTGCCAGCAGTCTTCAGGGCCCAGATACGCAGTATTTT.

V is TRBV5-1 and J is TRBJ2-7, with TRBD1 matching over 8 bases. Unmatched junction bases numbered 8, after V lost 3 bases and J lost 3 bases. Germline-derived CDR1 and CDR2 are SGHRS and YFSETQ. The CDR3 consists of 15 residues. Written as DNA, the CDR3 is TGCGCCAGCAGCTGGGGACAGGCCGCTAACTACGAGCAGTACTTC. Protein product: CASSWGQAANYEQYF.

The chain employs TRBV7-9 and TRBJ1-1, with no clear D. Germline values: CDR1 SEHNR, CDR2 FQNEAQ (reference sequence). The CDR3 contains 13 residues. Trimming took off 4 bases at V and 2 bases at J, with 8 bases between the two ends. CDR3 amino acids: CASSSTENTEAFF. CDR3 sequence (DNA): TGTGCCAGCAGCTCTACAGAAAACACTGAAGCTTTCTTT.

The chain combines TRBV19 with TRBJ1-5; the D gene is possibly TRBD1 (5 bases). Germline V gene lookup returns CDR1 LNHDA and CDR2 SQIVND (reference sequence). Trimming shortened V by 4 bases and J by 7 bases, and 11 bases separated the two germline ends. This CDR3 comprises 13 residues. The DNA of the CDR3 is TGTGCCAGTAGTACAGGGATCCGCCAGCCCCAGCATTTT. It codes for CASSTGIRQPQHF.

The genes are TRBV6-5 and TRBJ1-4, with D possibly being TRBD1 (6 bases). The CDR3 has 14 residues. Germline-derived CDR1 and CDR2 are MNHEY and SVGAGI. Trimming left V 7 bases short and J 2 bases short, with 11 bases between. The CDR3 loop is CASILRGTNEKLFF. CDR3 nucleotide sequence: TGTGCCAGCATCCTAAGGGGGACTAATGAAAAACTGTTTTTT.

This chain joins TRBV7-6 and TRBJ2-3, with 13 bases identical to TRBD2. CDR1 is SGHVS, CDR2 FNYEAQ, per germline. The CDR3 spans 17 residues. V was pared by 6 bases and J by 6 bases, with 12 bases of the junction left unmatched. CDR3 coding DNA: TGTGCCAGCAGACAAACTAGCGGGAGGGCCATGGTGGATACGCAGTATTTT. It codes for CASRQTSGRAMVDTQYF.

The CDR3 DNA sequence: TGTGCCAGCAGCTTCCTAGCGGGAGGTGTGGAAAACATTCAGTACTTC. Translating it yields CASSFLAGGVENIQYF. The chain employs TRBV11-2 and TRBJ2-4, with 11 bases aligning to TRBD2. The V gene end was trimmed by 3 bases and the J gene end by 5 bases; junction bases not matched to a gene: 6. This CDR3 has 16 residues. Germline V gene data show CDR1 as SGHAT and CDR2 as FQNNGV.

The chain carries TRBV7-9 and TRBJ1-2; D gene ambiguous. Per the germline V gene, CDR1 is SEHNR and CDR2 is FQNEAQ (reference sequence). Trimming stripped 3 bases from V and 7 bases from J, with 12 bases between. There are 13 residues in the CDR3. The CDR3 region is CASSFRGARGYTF. The CDR3 nucleotides read TGTGCCAGCAGCTTTCGGGGAGCGCGTGGCTACACCTTC.

The rearrangement joins TRBV6-5 to TRBJ2-2; TRBD2 agrees at 9 bases. The germline gives CDR1 MNHEY, CDR2 SVGAGI. The V gene end was trimmed by 10 bases and the J gene end by 2 bases; junction bases not matched to a gene: 8. This CDR3 is 15 amino acids long. The CDR3 region has the DNA TGTGCCACCGCGGCTAGCGGGATTAACACCGGGGAGCTGTTTTTT. Encoded protein: CATAASGINTGELFF.

The chain carries TRBV19 and TRBJ2-1, with TRBD2 matching over 12 bases. Trimming cost V 4 bases and J 8 bases; bases outside gene matches: 9. Germline V gene lookup returns CDR1 LNHDA and CDR2 SQIVND (reference sequence). The CDR3 length is 16 residues. In nucleotides, the CDR3 is TGTGCCAGTAGTACTAGCGGGGGGGAACCTACACATGAGCAGTTCTTC. Translated: CASSTSGGEPTHEQFF. The full variable domain, rest sourced from reference TRBV19 and TRBJ2-1, is DGGITQSPKYLFRKEGQNVTLSCEQNLNHDAMYWYRQDPGQGLRLIYYSQIVNDFQKGDIAEGYSVSREKKESFPLTVTSAQKNPTAFYLCASSTSGGEPTHEQFFGPGTRLTVL.

This clone was counted only a few times. The chain has TRBV19 and TRBJ1-1, with TRBD1 matching 10 bases. Trimming took 6 bases from V and 5 from J; bases not matched to a gene: 3. Germline CDR1 is LNHDA and CDR2 is SQIVND (reference sequence). The CDR3 length is 13 residues. In DNA, the CDR3 is TGTGCCAGTAGGGACAGGGGGGTTACTGAAGCTTTCTTT. Translating it yields CASRDRGVTEAFF.

V is TRBV5-1 and J is TRBJ2-7, with a weak D call TRBD1 (6 bases). V gave up 8 bases and J gave up 4 bases, with 19 bases separating them. This CDR3 contains 14 residues. Germline CDR1 and CDR2: SGHRS and YFSETQ. The CDR3 loop reads CARLFGQTPYEQYF. Here the CDR3 DNA reads TGCGCCAGATTATTCGGACAGACACCGTACGAGCAGTACTTC.

The rearrangement links TRBV29-1 to TRBJ1-1; the D gene is possibly TRBD1 (5 bases). From germline, CDR1 is SQVTM and CDR2 ANQGSEA. The CDR3 length is 13 residues. The V and J ends lost 5 bases and 3 bases respectively, with 13 bases between them. The CDR3 protein is CSVLEQGYTEAFF. The CDR3 nucleotides read TGCAGCGTTTTGGAGCAGGGATACACTGAAGCTTTCTTT.

CDR3 nucleotide sequence: TGTGCCAGCAGTTTCCCGACAGGGTACACTGAAAAACTGTTTTTT. It encodes CASSFPTGYTEKLFF. The chain carries TRBV28 and TRBJ1-4; 7 bases agree with TRBD1. This CDR3 is built from 15 residues. The ends lost 3 bases at V and 7 bases at J; junction bases unmatched: 8. Germline values: CDR1 MDHEN, CDR2 SYDVKM.

CDR3 sequence (DNA): TGCGCCAGCAGCTCCTGGGGACTAGCGGGGCAAGAGACCCAGTACTTC. Residues: CASSSWGLAGQETQYF. The genes are TRBV5-1 and TRBJ2-5, with 13 bases lining up with TRBD2. This CDR3 has 16 residues. Germline V gene data show CDR1 as SGHRS and CDR2 as YFSETQ. V trimming: 3 bases; J trimming: 2 bases; junction bases outside the gene matches: 4.